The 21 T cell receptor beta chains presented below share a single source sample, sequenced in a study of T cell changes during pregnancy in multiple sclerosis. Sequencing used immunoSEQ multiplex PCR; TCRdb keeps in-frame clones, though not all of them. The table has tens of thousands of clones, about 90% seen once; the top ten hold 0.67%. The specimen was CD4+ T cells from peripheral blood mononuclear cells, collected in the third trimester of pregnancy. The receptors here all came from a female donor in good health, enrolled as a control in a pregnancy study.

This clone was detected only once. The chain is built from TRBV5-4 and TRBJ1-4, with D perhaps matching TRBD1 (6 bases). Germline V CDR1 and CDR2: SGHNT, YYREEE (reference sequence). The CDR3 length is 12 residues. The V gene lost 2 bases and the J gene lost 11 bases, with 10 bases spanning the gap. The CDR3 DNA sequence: TGTGCCAGCAGCTTTCCTAGGGGGAAACTGTTTTTT. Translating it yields CASSFPRGKLFF.

The CDR3 DNA is TGTGCCAGCAGTCCCGCAGGGGGCGTTCTCTACGAGCAGTACTTC. Translating it yields CASSPAGGVLYEQYF. The rearrangement joins TRBV28 to TRBJ2-7; TRBD1 matches at 8 bases. This CDR3 comprises 15 residues. The V and J ends lost 5 bases and 3 bases, in that order; junction bases with no gene match: 9. Germline values: CDR1 MDHEN, CDR2 SYDVKM.

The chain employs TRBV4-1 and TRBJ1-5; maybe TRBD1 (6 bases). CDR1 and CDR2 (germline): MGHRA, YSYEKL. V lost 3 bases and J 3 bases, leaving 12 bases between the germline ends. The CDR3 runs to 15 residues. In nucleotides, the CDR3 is TGCGCCAGCAGCCAGATACCGGGACACAATCAGCCCCAGCATTTT. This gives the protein CASSQIPGHNQPQHF.

The CDR3 nucleotides are TGTGCCAGCAGCTCAGATCGCTCTGGAAACACCATATATTTT. As protein: CASSSDRSGNTIYF. This chain links TRBV7-8 with TRBJ1-3; D unresolved. CDR3 length: 14 residues. Germline CDR1 and CDR2: SGHVS and FQNEAQ. V was pared by 4 bases and J by 0 bases, with 7 bases between.

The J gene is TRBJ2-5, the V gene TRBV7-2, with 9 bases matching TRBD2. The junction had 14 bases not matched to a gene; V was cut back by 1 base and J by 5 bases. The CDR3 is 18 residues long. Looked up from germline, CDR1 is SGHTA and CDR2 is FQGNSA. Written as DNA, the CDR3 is TGTGCCAGCAGCTTAGTGGCTAGCGGGATGAAGATCTGGGAGACCCAGTACTTC. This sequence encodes CASSLVASGMKIWETQYF. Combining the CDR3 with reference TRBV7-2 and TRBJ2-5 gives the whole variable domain GAGVSQSPSNKVTEKGKDVELRCDPISGHTALYWYRQSLGQGLEFLIYFQGNSAPDKSGLPSDRFSAERTGGSVSTLTIQRTQQEDSAVYLCASSLVASGMKIWETQYFGPGTRLLVL.

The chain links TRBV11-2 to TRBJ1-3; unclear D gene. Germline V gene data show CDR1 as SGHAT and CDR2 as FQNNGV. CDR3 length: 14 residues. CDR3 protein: CAAATIPGGNTIYF. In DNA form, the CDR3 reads TGTGCAGCTGCAACGATTCCCGGTGGAAACACCATATATTTT. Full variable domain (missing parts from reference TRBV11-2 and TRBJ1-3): EAGVAQSPRYKIIEKRQSVAFWCNPISGHATLYWYQQILGQGPKLLIQFQNNGVVDDSQLPKDRFSAERLKGVDSTLKIQPAKLEDSAVYLCAAATIPGGNTIYFGEGSWLTVV.

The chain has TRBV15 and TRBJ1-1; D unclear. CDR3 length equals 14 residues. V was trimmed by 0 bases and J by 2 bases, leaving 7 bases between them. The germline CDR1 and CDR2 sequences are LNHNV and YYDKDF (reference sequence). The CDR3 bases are TGTGCCACCAGCAGAGATCTTAGAAACACTGAAGCTTTCTTT. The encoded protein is CATSRDLRNTEAFF.

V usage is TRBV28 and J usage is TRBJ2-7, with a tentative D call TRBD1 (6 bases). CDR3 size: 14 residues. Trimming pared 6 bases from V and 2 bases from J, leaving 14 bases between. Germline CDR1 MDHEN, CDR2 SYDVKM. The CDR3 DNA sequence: TGTGCCAGCAGCCTCCCGACAGGTACCTACGAGCAGTACTTC. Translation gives CASSLPTGTYEQYF. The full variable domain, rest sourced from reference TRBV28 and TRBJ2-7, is DVKVTQSSRYLVKRTGEKVFLECVQDMDHENMFWYRQDPGLGLRLIYFSYDVKMKEKGDIPEGYSVSREKKERFSLILESASTNQTSMYLCASSLPTGTYEQYFGPGTRLTVT.

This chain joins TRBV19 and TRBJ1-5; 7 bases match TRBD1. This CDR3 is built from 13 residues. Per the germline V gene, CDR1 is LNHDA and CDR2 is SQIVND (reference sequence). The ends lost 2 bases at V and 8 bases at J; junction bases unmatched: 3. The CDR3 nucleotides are TGTGCCAGTAGTATAATTACAGGGGAGCCCCAGCATTTT. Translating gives CASSIITGEPQHF.

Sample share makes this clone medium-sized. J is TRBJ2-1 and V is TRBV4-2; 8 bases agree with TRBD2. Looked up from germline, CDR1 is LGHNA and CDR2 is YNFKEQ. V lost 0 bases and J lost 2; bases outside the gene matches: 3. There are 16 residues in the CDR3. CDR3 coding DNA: TGTGCCAGCAGCCAAGAAACTAGCGGTCCCTACAATGAGCAGTTCTTC. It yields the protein CASSQETSGPYNEQFF.

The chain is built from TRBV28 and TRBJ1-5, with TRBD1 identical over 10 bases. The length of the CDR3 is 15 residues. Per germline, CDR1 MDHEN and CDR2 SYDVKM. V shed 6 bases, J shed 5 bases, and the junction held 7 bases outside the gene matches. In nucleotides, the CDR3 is TGTGCCAGCAGCAAGACAGGGGGCGACTATCAGCCCCAGCATTTT. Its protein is CASSKTGGDYQPQHF.

CDR3 loop: CASTLIIGTGGLGYTF. The CDR3 DNA sequence: TGTGCCAGCACCCTAATCATTGGGACAGGGGGCCTCGGCTACACCTTC. The J gene is TRBJ1-2, the V gene TRBV9, with 12 bases fitting TRBD1. The ends lost 6 bases at V and 8 bases at J; junction bases unmatched: 14. The CDR3 loop spans 16 amino acids. From germline, CDR1 is SGDLS and CDR2 YYNGEE.

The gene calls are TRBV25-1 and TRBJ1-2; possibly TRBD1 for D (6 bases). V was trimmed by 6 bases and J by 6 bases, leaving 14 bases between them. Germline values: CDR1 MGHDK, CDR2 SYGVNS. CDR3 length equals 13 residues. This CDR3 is CASREGGLHGYTF. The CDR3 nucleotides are TGTGCCAGCAGAGAGGGGGGGCTGCATGGCTACACCTTC.

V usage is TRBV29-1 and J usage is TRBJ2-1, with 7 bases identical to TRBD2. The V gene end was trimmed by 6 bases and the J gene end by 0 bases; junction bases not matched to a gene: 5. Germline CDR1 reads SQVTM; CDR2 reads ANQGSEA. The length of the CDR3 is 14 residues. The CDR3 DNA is TGCAGCGTCGTCCCTAGCGGCTCCTACAATGAGCAGTTCTTC. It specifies CSVVPSGSYNEQFF.

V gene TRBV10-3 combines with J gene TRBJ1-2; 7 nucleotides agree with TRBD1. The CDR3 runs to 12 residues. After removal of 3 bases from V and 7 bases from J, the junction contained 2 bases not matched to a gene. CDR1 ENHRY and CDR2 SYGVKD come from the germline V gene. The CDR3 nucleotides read TGTGCCATCAGTGAAAACAGGGGTGGCTACACCTTC. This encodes CAISENRGGYTF.

CDR3 sequence: CASSLDQEVGTF. The CDR3 DNA is TGTGCCAGCAGCTTAGACCAGGAAGTAGGCACCTTC. The V and J genes are TRBV11-2 and TRBJ1-2; D ambiguous. Trimming took 0 bases from V and 13 from J, leaving 12 bases between them. Germline V gene sequence: CDR1 SGHAT, CDR2 FQNNGV. This CDR3 comprises 12 residues.

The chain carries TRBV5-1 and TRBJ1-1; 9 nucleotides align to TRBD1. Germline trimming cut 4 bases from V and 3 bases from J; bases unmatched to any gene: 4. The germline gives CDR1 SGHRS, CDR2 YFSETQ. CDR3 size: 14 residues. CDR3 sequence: CASSRTGADTEAFF. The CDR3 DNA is TGCGCCAGCAGCCGGACAGGGGCGGACACTGAAGCTTTCTTT.

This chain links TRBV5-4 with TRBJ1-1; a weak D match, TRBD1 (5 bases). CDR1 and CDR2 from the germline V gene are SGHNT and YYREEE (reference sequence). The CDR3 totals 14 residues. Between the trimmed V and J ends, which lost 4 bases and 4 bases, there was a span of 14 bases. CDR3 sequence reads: CASSPPGEFTEAFF. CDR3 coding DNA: TGTGCCAGCAGCCCCCCGGGGGAGTTCACTGAAGCTTTCTTT. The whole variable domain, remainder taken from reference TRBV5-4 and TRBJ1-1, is ETGVTQSPTHLIKTRGQQVTLRCSSQSGHNTVSWYQQALGQGPQFIFQYYREEENGRGNFPPRFSGLQFPNYSSELNVNALELDDSALYLCASSPPGEFTEAFFGQGTRLTVV.

CDR3 protein: CASSVASGYNEKLFF. CDR3 in DNA: TGTGCCAGCAGCGTAGCTTCGGGGTATAATGAAAAACTGTTTTTT. The chain couples TRBV9 to TRBJ1-4, with D hard to call. The germline V gene has CDR1 SGDLS and CDR2 YYNGEE. V was trimmed by 0 bases and J by 4 bases, leaving 10 bases between them. This CDR3 is 15 amino acids long.

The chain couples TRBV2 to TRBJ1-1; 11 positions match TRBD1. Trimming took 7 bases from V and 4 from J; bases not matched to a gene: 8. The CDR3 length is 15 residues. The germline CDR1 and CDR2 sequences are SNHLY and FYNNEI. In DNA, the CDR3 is TGTGCCAGCAAGGGACAGGGGGTAGAGGGCACTGAAGCTTTCTTT. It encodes CASKGQGVEGTEAFF.

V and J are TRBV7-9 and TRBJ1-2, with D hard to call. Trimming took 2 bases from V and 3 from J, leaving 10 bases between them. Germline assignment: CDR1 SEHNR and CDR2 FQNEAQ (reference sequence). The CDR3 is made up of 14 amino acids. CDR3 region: CASSLRAGDYGYTF. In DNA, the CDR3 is TGTGCCAGCAGCTTAAGGGCGGGTGACTATGGCTACACCTTC.